Each of the 30 T cell receptor beta chains below was sequenced from the same sample in a study of blood T cells in healthy people across ages. It was with a sample-barcoded 5' primer and a J-beta primer mix that a second PCR of about 6 to 12 cycles was run. TCRdb itself ran the 5' RACE reads through MiXCR, one entry per CDR3 protein. In the table there are around 710,000 distinct CDR3 sequences, roughly two fifths of which are singletons. The material sequenced was blood. Every receptor here comes from a woman aged 55-69 years in good health.

This clonotype was recorded a few times. The chain is built from TRBV20-1 and TRBJ2-5; perhaps TRBD2 as D (6 bases). Trimming took 6 bases from V and 11 from J, leaving 22 bases between them. Germline V lookup: CDR1 DFQATT, CDR2 SNEGSKA (reference sequence). The CDR3 totals 13 residues. CDR3 sequence (DNA): TGCAGTGCGAGTCGAGCGGGCCACAATGAGCAGTACTTC. Its translation is CSASRAGHNEQYF.

There are a few counts of this clonotype. The chain combines TRBV5-1 with TRBJ2-5; possibly TRBD2 for D (6 bases). Matching the DNA end better, TRBJ2-7 makes the J call doubtful. This CDR3 has 14 amino acids. In germline, CDR1 is SGHRS, CDR2 YFSETQ. DNA for the CDR3: TGCGCCAGCAGCTCCAACAAGCGGGCAGGCGAGCAGTACTTC. Translating it yields CASSSNKRAGEQYF.

This clonotype was counted only a few times. V is TRBV11-2 and J is TRBJ1-5, with D possibly TRBD1 on 6 matching bases. From germline, CDR1 is SGHAT and CDR2 FQNNGV. This CDR3 has 15 amino acids. V lost 5 bases and J 0 bases, leaving 11 bases between the germline ends. The CDR3 region is CASSRGQYSNQPQHF. As DNA, the CDR3 is TGTGCCAGCAGCCGAGGACAGTATAGCAATCAGCCCCAGCATTTT.

The chain is built from TRBV4-1 and TRBJ2-5; the match to TRBD2 covers 13 bases. The germline gives CDR1 MGHRA, CDR2 YSYEKL. The V segment lost 0 bases and the J segment 4 bases; nucleotides outside the gene matches: 14. This CDR3 region has 20 residues. The CDR3 is CASSQDLTGLAGVVGETQYF. For the CDR3, the DNA is TGCGCCAGCAGCCAAGATCTTACTGGACTAGCGGGAGTAGTAGGAGAGACCCAGTACTTC.

This chain's CDR3 is CASTLRQGSFGYTF. The DNA for the CDR3 is TGTGCCAGCACCTTGAGACAGGGGAGTTTTGGCTACACCTTC. This chain joins TRBV28 and TRBJ1-2; 8 nucleotides match TRBD1. Germline CDR1 and CDR2: MDHEN and SYDVKM. V gave up 7 bases and J gave up 7 bases; unmatched junction bases: 11. This CDR3 has 14 amino acids.

The rearrangement links TRBV7-8 to TRBJ1-1, with D uncertain. This CDR3 is built from 14 residues. Germline CDR1 is SGHVS and CDR2 is FQNEAQ. The germline V and J ends were trimmed by 5 bases and 2 bases, with 12 bases remaining between them. In nucleotides, the CDR3 is TGTGCCAGCAGCCCAGGTGGGGTTAACACTGAAGCTTTCTTT. Translation gives CASSPGGVNTEAFF.

The J gene is TRBJ2-1, the V gene TRBV2, with D hard to call. Germline V gene sequence: CDR1 SNHLY, CDR2 FYNNEI. The germline V and J ends were trimmed by 8 bases and 4 bases, with 6 bases remaining between them. This CDR3 has 11 amino acids. DNA for the CDR3: TGTGCCAGCGGAGTTTACAATGAGCAGTTCTTC. The encoded protein is CASGVYNEQFF.

The chain recombines TRBV11-2 with TRBJ2-7, with 10 bases that match TRBD2. CDR3 length: 15 residues. V lost 2 bases to trimming and J lost 4 bases; unmatched junction nucleotides: 5. Germline CDR1 reads SGHAT; CDR2 reads FQNNGV. Here the CDR3 reads CASSLKAGGYYEQYF. The CDR3 bases are TGTGCCAGCAGCTTAAAAGCGGGAGGGTATTACGAGCAGTACTTC. The whole variable domain, remainder taken from reference TRBV11-2 and TRBJ2-7, is EAGVAQSPRYKIIEKRQSVAFWCNPISGHATLYWYQQILGQGPKLLIQFQNNGVVDDSQLPKDRFSAERLKGVDSTLKIQPAKLEDSAVYLCASSLKAGGYYEQYFGPGTRLTVT.

This clonotype was picked up one time. V usage is TRBV7-8 and J usage is TRBJ2-3; 10 nucleotides align to TRBD2. V shed 8 bases and J 4 bases; nucleotides not matched to a gene: 15. The CDR3 is made up of 17 amino acids. Germline V gives CDR1 SGHVS, CDR2 FQNEAQ. The CDR3 sequence is CASYLAGVAVVPDTQYF. DNA of the CDR3: TGTGCCAGCTACCTAGCGGGAGTTGCAGTCGTCCCAGATACGCAGTATTTT.

For this clonotype: The CDR3 end shows no conserved phenylalanine or tryptophan, and so a read error is likely. CDR3 amino acids: CASSPSLTRTEQYS. CDR3 bases: TGTGCCAGCAGCCCCAGCCTGACTAGAACTGAGCAGTACTCC. V gene TRBV7-9 combines with J gene TRBJ2-7; D perhaps matches TRBD2 (6 bases). The V gene lost 5 bases and the J gene lost 7 bases, with 18 bases spanning the gap. Germline loops: CDR1 SEHNR, CDR2 FQNEAQ (reference sequence). This CDR3 region has 14 residues.

This clonotype was seen a few times. This chain joins TRBV7-8 and TRBJ2-7, with 7 nucleotides matching TRBD1. CDR1 and CDR2 (germline): SGHVS, FQNEAQ. The CDR3 contains 14 residues. Trimming took 3 bases from V and 3 from J; bases not matched to a gene: 5. For the CDR3, the DNA is TGTGCCAGCAGCTTCCGGGACAGTTTCTACGAGCAGTACTTC. Translating it yields CASSFRDSFYEQYF.

V gene TRBV5-1 combines with J gene TRBJ2-5, with 7 positions matching TRBD1. This CDR3 comprises 15 residues. Trimming at V came to 0 bases and at J to 0 bases, leaving 2 bases not matched to a gene. From germline, CDR1 is SGHRS and CDR2 YFSETQ. The CDR3 reads CASSLEGANQETQYF. CDR3 bases: TGCGCCAGCAGCTTGGAGGGGGCCAACCAAGAGACCCAGTACTTC.

This sequence joins TRBV20-1 and TRBJ2-1; 7 bases match TRBD1. The CDR3 is 15 residues long. Germline V gene data show CDR1 as DFQATT and CDR2 as SNEGSKA (reference sequence). V shed 2 bases and J 4 bases; nucleotides not matched to a gene: 8. The chain's CDR3 is CSARRQGVQYNEQFF. DNA of the CDR3: TGCAGTGCTAGAAGGCAGGGGGTCCAATACAATGAGCAGTTCTTC.

The chain recombines TRBV7-2 with TRBJ2-6; tentatively, D is TRBD1 (6 bases). V was trimmed by 6 bases and J by 0 bases, leaving 12 bases between them. The CDR3 runs to 16 residues. Germline CDR1 and CDR2: SGHTA and FQGNSA. Written as DNA, the CDR3 is TGTGCCAGCAGTCCTCAGGGGAGCTCTGGGGCCAACGTCCTGACTTTC. Translating gives CASSPQGSSGANVLTF.

J is TRBJ2-2 and V is TRBV11-1, with a tentative D call TRBD2 (6 bases). The CDR3 loop spans 14 amino acids. Germline CDR1 reads SGHAT; CDR2 reads FQDESV (reference sequence). V lost 9 bases and J lost 2, with 13 bases in between. CDR3 protein: CASTAGPNTGELFF. The CDR3 coding sequence is TGTGCCAGTACAGCGGGTCCCAACACCGGGGAGCTGTTTTTT. The full variable domain, with the rest looked up from reference TRBV11-1 and TRBJ2-2, is EAEVAQSPRYKITEKSQAVAFWCDPISGHATLYWYRQILGQGPELLVQFQDESVVDDSQLPKDRFSAERLKGVDSTLKIQPAELGDSAMYLCASTAGPNTGELFFGEGSRLTVL.

The chain couples TRBV4-2 to TRBJ2-2; 12 nucleotides line up with TRBD2. The J segment lost 2 bases and the V segment lost 2 bases, leaving 6 bases of the junction unmatched. There are 18 residues in the CDR3. CDR1 is LGHNA, CDR2 YNFKEQ, per germline. CDR3 amino acids: CASSQWTSGTENTGELFF. The CDR3 DNA reads as TGTGCCAGCAGCCAATGGACTAGCGGGACTGAAAACACCGGGGAGCTGTTTTTT.

This rearrangement joins TRBV20-1 to TRBJ1-5; weak D call: TRBD1 (6 bases). This CDR3 has 15 residues. V lost 0 bases and J lost 4, with 13 bases in between. Germline loops: CDR1 DFQATT, CDR2 SNEGSKA (reference sequence). CDR3 residues: CSARDATQGNQPQHF. The DNA for the CDR3 is TGCAGTGCTAGAGATGCAACGCAGGGGAATCAGCCCCAGCATTTT.

This clonotype was observed a few times. The chain carries TRBV3-1 and TRBJ2-7; 7 bases align to TRBD2. Trimming took 5 bases from V and 2 from J; bases not matched to a gene: 3. CDR1 and CDR2 from the germline V gene are LGHDT and YNNKEL (reference sequence). CDR3 size: 13 residues. The chain's CDR3 is CASSYGLAYEQYF. The CDR3 nucleotides are TGTGCCAGCAGCTACGGACTAGCCTACGAGCAGTACTTC.

The genes are TRBV6-2 or TRBV6-3 and TRBJ2-2; TRBD1 matches 7 bases. The germline V gene has CDR1 MNHEY and CDR2 SVGEGT. CDR3 length equals 15 residues. J gave up 6 bases and V 2 bases, and 6 bases lay outside the gene matches. The CDR3 loop reads CASSYPDRSPGELFF. CDR3 sequence (DNA): TGTGCCAGCAGTTACCCGGACAGGTCCCCCGGGGAGCTGTTTTTT.

At least ten counts were recorded for this clonotype. The chain links TRBV29-1 to TRBJ2-3; 7 bases are a match to TRBD1. From germline, CDR1 is SQVTM and CDR2 ANQGSEA. The CDR3 spans 15 residues. Unmatched junction bases numbered 17, after V lost 8 bases and J lost 6 bases. This chain's CDR3 is CSLTRLQGIRDTQYF. For the CDR3, the DNA is TGCAGCCTGACGAGGCTACAGGGGATTCGGGATACGCAGTATTTT.

Ten or more counts support this clonotype. V and J are TRBV11-2 and TRBJ2-2, with unresolved D. V was clipped by 5 bases and J by 7 bases, with 11 bases between them. This CDR3 region has 13 residues. Germline V gene data show CDR1 as SGHAT and CDR2 as FQNNGV. The CDR3 loop reads CASSPRELGELFF. The CDR3 DNA is TGTGCCAGCAGCCCACGAGAGCTCGGGGAGCTGTTTTTT.

Ten or more counts support this clonotype. The gene calls are TRBV29-1 and TRBJ2-5, with D perhaps assigned TRBD1 or TRBD2 (5 bases each). The CDR3 runs 15 residues. The germline gives CDR1 SQVTM, CDR2 ANQGSEA. With 6 bases removed from V and 5 bases from J, the gap between germline ends came to 22 bases. This CDR3 is CSVEGPSTRGETQYF. CDR3 nucleotide sequence: TGCAGCGTCGAGGGACCCTCAACTCGTGGCGAGACCCAGTACTTC.

This clonotype was detected many times. The gene calls are TRBV29-1 and TRBJ2-3; TRBD2 matches at 8 bases. The CDR3 has 14 amino acids. The junction had 8 bases not matched to a gene; V was cut back by 5 bases and J by 4 bases. Germline values: CDR1 SQVTM, CDR2 ANQGSEA. The CDR3, as DNA: TGCAGCGTTCATGGCGGGGGGCTTCCAGATACGCAGTATTTT. As protein: CSVHGGGLPDTQYF.

The chain links TRBV20-1 to TRBJ2-5; 14 bases are a match to TRBD2. V shed 0 bases, J shed 11 bases, and the junction held 17 bases outside the gene matches. The CDR3 covers 18 residues. The germline gives CDR1 DFQATT, CDR2 SNEGSKA (reference sequence). CDR3: CSARDHGLAGGTYNEQYF. CDR3 nucleotide sequence: TGCAGTGCTAGAGATCATGGACTAGCGGGGGGAACCTACAATGAGCAGTACTTC.

The gene calls are TRBV20-1 and TRBJ1-5, with TRBD1 matching 10 bases. V shed 4 bases and J 2 bases; nucleotides not matched to a gene: 5. This CDR3 is 15 amino acids long. Looked up from germline, CDR1 is DFQATT and CDR2 is SNEGSKA (reference sequence). The CDR3 nucleotides are TGCAGTGCTATAAGACAGGGGGCAGGCAATCAGCCCCAGCATTTT. Its protein is CSAIRQGAGNQPQHF.

This clonotype has more than one count but fewer than ten. CDR3 bases: TGTGCCAGCAGCTTAGGTCGGGGGCTGGACTATGGCTACACCTTC. Translating it yields CASSLGRGLDYGYTF. V gene TRBV7-9 combines with J gene TRBJ1-2, with D maybe TRBD1 (6 bases). Germline lookup yields CDR1 SEHNR and CDR2 FQNEAQ (reference sequence). V was shortened by 1 base and J by 3 bases, with 12 bases between the two germline ends. The CDR3 runs to 15 residues.

This clonotype was observed a handful of times. This chain joins TRBV15 and TRBJ1-5, with D unresolved. The CDR3 loop spans 13 amino acids. CDR1 and CDR2 from the germline V gene are LNHNV and YYDKDF (reference sequence). The V end was cut by 0 bases, the J end by 9 bases, with 9 bases between. CDR3 in DNA: TGTGCCACCAGCAGAGATAGAGGGTGGCCCCAGCATTTT. As protein: CATSRDRGWPQHF. Supplemented by reference TRBV15 and TRBJ1-5, the full variable domain reads DAMVIQNPRYQVTQFGKPVTLSCSQTLNHNVMYWYQQKSSQAPKLLFHYYDKDFNNEADTPDNFQSRRPNTSFCFLDIRSPGLGDTAMYLCATSRDRGWPQHFGDGTRLSIL.

The chain couples TRBV30 to TRBJ2-1; D is undetermined. Germline V CDR1 and CDR2: GTSNPN, SVGIG (reference sequence). Trimming left V 8 bases short and J 0 bases short, with 14 bases between. The CDR3 has 14 residues. DNA for the CDR3: TGTGCCCTAGTGGGCCGGAGCTCCTACAATGAGCAGTTCTTC. Translating gives CALVGRSSYNEQFF.

Points on this clonotype: This could be a read error, since a much larger clone is one nucleotide away. The chain employs TRBV4-3 and TRBJ2-1; D unclear. The CDR3 has 15 residues. The germline CDR1 and CDR2 sequences are LGHNA and YSLEER. This chain's CDR3 is CAGSQDPSAYNEQFF. In DNA form, the CDR3 reads TGCGCCGGCAGCCAAGATCCGAGCGCCTACAATGAGCAGTTCTTC.

The CDR3 DNA reads TGTGCCAGCTCCCATACTAGCGGCCACTCCTACGAGCAGTACTTC. Translated, it gives CASSHTSGHSYEQYF. The rearrangement joins TRBV28 to TRBJ2-7, with 8 positions matching TRBD2. The CDR3 covers 15 residues. Germline V lookup: CDR1 MDHEN, CDR2 SYDVKM. With 8 bases clipped from V and 0 bases from J, the junction kept 9 bases outside the gene matches.